The T cell receptor beta chain under discussion was sequenced for a study of regulatory T cells in long-lasting Graves disease. Notes on the study in general: Fewer public clonotypes were shared by new patients (around 1,000) than by persistent patients (about 3,000). Compared with new cases, persistent Graves' patients showed reduced TCR diversity. Persistent disease was associated with favored TRBV28 usage and with favored use of TRBJ1-2 and TRBJ2-5.

V was pared by 3 bases and J by 0 bases, with 12 bases between. The germline V gene has CDR1 MDHEN and CDR2 SYDVKM. The CDR3 length is 15 residues. A word on this clonotype: Antigen unknown.

With iRepertoire HTBI primers and Arm-PCR of CDR3 regions, TCR beta libraries were built. Each CDR3 protein is one row after TCRdb ran MiXCR on the multiplex PCR reads. The table shows hundreds of thousands of distinct CDR3 sequences, with roughly 20% occurring only once. The time point was: persistent/refractory GD, antithyroid drugs over 5 years with positive TRAb. RNA from PBMCs was the source of the TCR library. The V gene is TRBV28, the J gene TRBJ2-7, with D perhaps being TRBD1 or TRBD2 (5 bases each). This receptor was taken from a female donor with Graves disease. Material: peripheral blood mononuclear cells (PBMCs), obtained when the disease was refractory, from a patient treated with antithyroid drugs. The CDR3 region has the DNA TGTGCCAGCAGTTTGGGGGACCTCAGCTCCTACGAGCAGTACTTC. It is translated as CASSLGDLSSYEQYF.